The source of this TCR beta chain is a study of blood T cell repertoires in COVID-19. Profiled with immunoSEQ multiplex PCR; TCRdb holds only in-frame clones, not every one. The table shows 100,000 to 150,000 clones, with around nine tenths occurring only once. This clone was observed a handful of times. Germline V CDR1 and CDR2: MNHEY, SVGAGI. The CDR3 is 14 residues long. V trimming: 8 bases; J trimming: 4 bases; junction bases outside the gene matches: 5. The TCR was taken from an elderly woman with acute or convalescent COVID-19. Material for sequencing was peripheral blood. V and J are TRBV6-5 and TRBJ1-5, with 10 positions matching TRBD1. CDR3 in DNA: TGTGCCAGCCTCCGGGACAGGGGAAATCAGCCCCAGCATTTT. It codes for CASLRDRGNQPQHF.